A selection of T cell receptor beta chains follows, all from one sample in a study of shared clonotypes between healthy human individuals. Profiling relied on immunoSEQ multiplex PCR, and the TCRdb table lists in-frame clones only, not all of them. Altogether approximately 620,000 clones are present, about 96% being singletons, with the ten largest covering roughly 0.055%. Source material: naive CD4+ T cells sorted from blood. Receptors originate from a woman aged 25 to 45 in good health. Both conserved end residues are part of each CDR3. The D gene is left open where the match is weak. A row's size may be missing; if present it is once, few, many or a size class.

J	size	V	D	CDR3	DNA
TRBJ1-1	-	TRBV10-3	-	CAISPWVEVSEAFF	TGTGCCATCAGCCCTTGGGTCGAAGTGTCTGAAGCTTTCTTT
TRBJ2-3	-	TRBV2	TRBD2	CASRGTSVTDTQYF	TGTGCCAGCAGGGGGACTAGCGTCACAGATACGCAGTATTTT
TRBJ2-2	-	TRBV27	TRBD2	CASSRPRRAGEELAGELFF	TGTGCCAGCAGTCGCCCGAGACGAGCGGGAGAAGAATTGGCCGGGGAGCTGTTTTTT
TRBJ1-4	-	TRBV6-5	-	CASSYSPGDEKLFF	TGTGCCAGCAGTTACTCGCCGGGAGATGAAAAACTGTTTTTT
TRBJ2-3	-	TRBV28	TRBD2	CASSFWTSADTQYF	TGTGCCAGCAGTTTCTGGACTAGCGCAGATACGCAGTATTTT
TRBJ2-7	-	TRBV18	TRBD1	CASSPPDRVGEQYF	TGTGCCAGCTCACCACCGGACAGGGTCGGAGAGCAGTACTTC
TRBJ1-5	-	TRBV6-5	-	CASRVDTLSNQPQHF	TGTGCCAGCAGGGTGGACACGCTTAGCAATCAGCCCCAGCATTTT
TRBJ2-3	-	TRBV28	TRBD2	CASSRRGTSEISDTQYF	TGTGCCAGCAGCCGACGAGGGACTAGCGAAATTTCGGATACGCAGTATTTT
TRBJ1-2	-	TRBV5-6	TRBD1	CASSGTGTGGFGYTF	TGTGCCAGCAGCGGCACCGGGACAGGGGGCTTTGGCTACACCTTC
TRBJ1-5	few	TRBV25-1	-	CASSEYGQGVQHF	TGTGCCAGCAGTGAATATGGGCAGGGCGTCCAGCATTTT
TRBJ1-5	once	TRBV19	-	CASSPGPAGSNQPQHF	TGTGCCAGTAGCCCCGGACCTGCGGGTAGCAATCAGCCCCAGCATTTT
TRBJ1-3	-	TRBV30	-	CAWSGGSGNTIYF	TGTGCCTGGAGCGGGGGGTCCGGAAACACCATATATTTT
TRBJ1-1	-	TRBV10-2	-	CASSEGGLPIRNTEAFF	TGCGCCAGCAGTGAGGGGGGGCTCCCAATTAGAAACACTGAAGCTTTCTTT
TRBJ2-5	-	TRBV5-1	-	CASSSPLGGETQYF	TGCGCCAGCAGCTCCCCCCTAGGGGGAGAGACCCAGTACTTC
TRBJ2-7	once	TRBV19	TRBD2	CASSLAGTSGYEQYF	TGTGCCAGTAGTCTGGCCGGGACTAGCGGCTACGAGCAGTACTTC
TRBJ2-2	-	TRBV6-6	-	CASSYVSGELFF	TGTGCCAGCAGTTACGTTAGCGGGGAGCTGTTTTTT
TRBJ2-2	-	TRBV28	-	CASSPSFRVTGELFF	TGTGCCAGCAGTCCCTCTTTTCGGGTCACCGGGGAGCTGTTTTTT
TRBJ2-3	-	TRBV13	-	CASSSPGWLGVSDTQYF	TGTGCCAGCAGCTCCCCGGGTTGGTTGGGTGTGTCAGATACGCAGTATTTT
TRBJ1-5	-	TRBV7-2	TRBD1	CASSQTGEGQPQHF	TGTGCCAGCAGCCAGACAGGGGAGGGTCAGCCCCAGCATTTT
TRBJ1-4	-	TRBV29-1	-	CSNGIDPGNEKLFF	TGCAGCAATGGGATTGACCCTGGCAATGAAAAACTGTTTTTT
TRBJ1-1	-	TRBV11-2	-	CASSLNTEAFF	TGTGCCAGCAGCTTGAACACTGAAGCTTTCTTT
TRBJ2-7	-	TRBV10-3	TRBD1	CAISERQGDHEQYF	TGTGCCATCAGTGAGCGGCAGGGGGACCACGAGCAGTACTTC
TRBJ2-7	once	TRBV2	TRBD2	CATRRGTSEYEQYF	TGTGCCACACGTCGAGGGACTAGCGAGTACGAGCAGTACTTC
TRBJ2-4	once	TRBV2	-	CASRMTFASIAKNIQYF	TGTGCCAGCCGGATGACCTTTGCGAGTATAGCCAAAAACATTCAGTACTTC
TRBJ2-2	-	TRBV10-3	-	CAIKRGSGELFF	TGTGCCATCAAAAGAGGGTCCGGGGAGCTGTTTTTT
TRBJ1-1	-	TRBV5-5	-	CASSLMTDLNTEAFF	TGTGCCAGCAGCTTGATGACAGATCTGAACACTGAAGCTTTCTTT
TRBJ2-5	-	TRBV7-8	-	CASSLATVKTQYF	TGTGCCAGCAGCTTAGCCACCGTAAAGACCCAGTACTTC
TRBJ2-1	-	TRBV28	TRBD2	CASSLKLAGDNEQFF	TGTGCCAGCAGTTTAAAACTAGCGGGAGACAATGAGCAGTTCTTC
TRBJ2-7	-	TRBV7-8	-	CASGQGPRSYEQYF	TGTGCCAGCGGCCAGGGTCCCAGGTCCTACGAGCAGTACTTC
TRBJ2-7	-	TRBV15	TRBD1	CATSREGQGDGYEQYF	TGTGCCACCAGCAGGGAGGGACAGGGGGACGGATACGAGCAGTACTTC
TRBJ1-4	-	TRBV4-1	-	CASSQDVSNEKLFF	TGCGCCAGCAGCCAAGACGTTTCAAATGAAAAACTGTTTTTT
TRBJ1-1	-	TRBV5-1	-	CASSPTVGPEAFF	TGCGCCAGCAGCCCAACTGTTGGGCCTGAAGCTTTCTTT
TRBJ2-1	-	TRBV27	TRBD2	CASSSAGLPYEQFF	TGTGCCAGCAGTTCGGCGGGACTACCCTACGAGCAGTTCTTC
TRBJ1-2	-	TRBV29-1	-	CSVDPRGPGYTF	TGCAGCGTTGACCCGCGGGGTCCGGGCTACACCTTC
TRBJ1-5	-	TRBV19	-	CASSRQADQPQHF	TGTGCCAGTAGTAGGCAGGCTGATCAGCCCCAGCATTTT
TRBJ2-1	-	TRBV4-2	-	CASSQDLVGPYNEQFF	TGTGCCAGCAGCCAAGATCTGGTGGGACCCTACAATGAGCAGTTCTTC
TRBJ2-1	-	TRBV7-9	-	CASSGPRSSYNEQFF	TGTGCCAGCAGTGGACCACGTAGCTCCTACAATGAGCAGTTCTTC
TRBJ2-5	-	TRBV29-1	-	CSVAPGTARGETQYF	TGCAGCGTTGCCCCGGGGACTGCTCGAGGGGAGACCCAGTACTTC
TRBJ2-5	-	TRBV7-7	TRBD2	CASSSLAGGETQYF	TGTGCCAGCAGTTCACTAGCGGGTGGAGAGACCCAGTACTTC
TRBJ2-2	-	TRBV19	-	CASSIQSANTGELFF	TGTGCCAGTAGTATTCAAAGTGCCAACACCGGGGAGCTGTTTTTT
TRBJ2-1	-	TRBV19	TRBD2	CASSIVGLAGNEQFF	TGTGCCAGTAGTATAGTGGGACTAGCAGGCAATGAGCAGTTCTTC
TRBJ1-5	-	TRBV7-9	-	CASSFKGNQPQHF	TGTGCCAGCAGCTTTAAGGGCAATCAGCCCCAGCATTTT
TRBJ2-1	-	TRBV7-9	TRBD2	CASSFSGGSGNEQFF	TGTGCCAGCAGCTTTTCTGGCGGGAGCGGGAATGAGCAGTTCTTC
TRBJ2-5	-	TRBV19	TRBD1	CASRRTGGMETQYF	TGTGCCAGTAGGAGGACAGGGGGCATGGAGACCCAGTACTTC
TRBJ2-7	-	TRBV19	TRBD2	CASGRDLAYEQYF	TGTGCCAGTGGGAGGGACTTAGCCTACGAGCAGTACTTC
TRBJ1-5	-	TRBV7-2	TRBD1	CASSHRGFQPQHF	TGTGCCAGCAGCCACAGGGGGTTTCAGCCCCAGCATTTT
TRBJ2-1	-	TRBV19	TRBD1	CASSISRGWHEQFF	TGTGCCAGTAGTATAAGCAGGGGGTGGCATGAGCAGTTCTTC
TRBJ2-7	-	TRBV30	TRBD1	CAWSAGQPLEYF	TGTGCCTGGAGTGCGGGACAGCCCCTGGAGTACTTC
TRBJ2-1	-	TRBV4-1	-	CASSQAGGGSSYNEQFF	TGCGCCAGCAGCCAAGCGGGGGGCGGGAGCTCCTACAATGAGCAGTTCTTC
TRBJ1-4	-	TRBV15	TRBD1	CATSRDLGQVEKLFF	TGTGCCACCAGCAGAGACCTTGGACAGGTTGAAAAACTGTTTTTT
TRBJ2-7	-	TRBV7-2	TRBD1	CASSLVGQGYSYEQYF	TGTGCCAGCAGCTTAGTGGGACAGGGTTATTCCTACGAGCAGTACTTC
TRBJ2-2	-	TRBV7-9	-	CASTPGTGPELFF	TGTGCCAGCACCCCCGGGACGGGCCCCGAGCTGTTTTTT
TRBJ2-7	-	TRBV10-3	TRBD2	CAIGGSPPYEQYF	TGTGCCATCGGCGGGAGTCCCCCCTACGAGCAGTACTTC
TRBJ1-4	once	TRBV19	-	CASSLRIATNEKLFF	TGTGCCAGCAGTTTAAGGATTGCAACTAATGAAAAACTGTTTTTT
TRBJ2-7	-	TRBV4-1	TRBD2	CASSQEIGRPLYEQYF	TGCGCCAGCAGCCAAGAAATCGGGAGGCCCCTCTACGAGCAGTACTTC
TRBJ1-2	-	TRBV28	-	CASSSTLGNYGYTF	TGTGCCAGCAGTTCGACACTAGGTAACTATGGCTACACCTTC
TRBJ2-5	-	TRBV7-9	TRBD1	CASSLAPTGALTQYF	TGTGCCAGCAGCTTAGCCCCGACAGGGGCGCTGACCCAGTACTTC
TRBJ2-2	-	TRBV4-1	-	CASSQDPTGELFF	TGCGCCAGCAGCCAAGATCCGACCGGGGAGCTGTTTTTT
TRBJ2-7	-	TRBV7-3	-	CASSLNFDRTYEQYF	TGTGCCAGCAGCTTAAATTTCGACAGGACCTACGAGCAGTACTTC